This TCR beta chain was sequenced in a study of cytomegalovirus exposure and HLA in healthy donors. Study-wide results and caveats: Reports credit the classifier with highly specific, highly sensitive diagnosis of cytomegalovirus status. Researchers catalogued roughly 170 TCR beta chains as cytomegalovirus-associated.

The PCR was carried out with 60 Vbeta primers and 13 Jbeta primers. TCRdb's table, derived via immunoSEQ multiplex PCR, lists solely in-frame clones and lacks some. The sample includes about 89,000 clones, roughly three fifths of them seen just once. On this clone: Its antigen remains unidentified.

Germline loops: CDR1 SQVTM, CDR2 ANQGSEA. The junction had 3 bases not matched to a gene; V was cut back by 5 bases and J by 1 base. The CDR3 runs to 13 residues. The V call is TRBV29-1, the J call TRBJ2-7; 9 bases map to TRBD2. The TCR was taken from a young woman in good health and CMV-seronegative. The sequenced sample consisted of PBMCs. Written as DNA, the CDR3 is TGCAGCGTTCCGCTAGCGGGGTCCTACGAGCAGTACTTC. Its protein product is CSVPLAGSYEQYF.